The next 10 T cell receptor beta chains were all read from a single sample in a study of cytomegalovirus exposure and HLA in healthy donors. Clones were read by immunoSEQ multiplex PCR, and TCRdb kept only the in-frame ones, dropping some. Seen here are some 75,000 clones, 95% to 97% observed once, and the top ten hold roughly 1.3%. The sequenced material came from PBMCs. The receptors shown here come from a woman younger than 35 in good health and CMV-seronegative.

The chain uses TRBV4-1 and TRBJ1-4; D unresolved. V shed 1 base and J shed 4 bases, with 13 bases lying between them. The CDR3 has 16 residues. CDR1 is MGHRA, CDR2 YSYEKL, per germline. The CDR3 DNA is TGCGCCAGCAGCCAAGCGTCCGGGTTACTTAATGAAAAACTGTTTTTT. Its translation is CASSQASGLLNEKLFF.

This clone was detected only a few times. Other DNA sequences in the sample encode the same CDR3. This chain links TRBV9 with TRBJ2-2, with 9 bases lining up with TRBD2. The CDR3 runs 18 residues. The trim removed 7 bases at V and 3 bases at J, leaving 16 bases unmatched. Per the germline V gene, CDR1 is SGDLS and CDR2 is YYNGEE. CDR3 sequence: CASSRSLIAGAYTGELFF. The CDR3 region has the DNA TGTGCCAGCTCCCGGTCCTTGATAGCGGGAGCCTACACCGGGGAGCTGTTTTTT.

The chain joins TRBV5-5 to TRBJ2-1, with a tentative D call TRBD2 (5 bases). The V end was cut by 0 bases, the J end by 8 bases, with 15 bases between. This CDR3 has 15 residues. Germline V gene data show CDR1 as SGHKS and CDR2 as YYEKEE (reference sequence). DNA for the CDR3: TGTGCCAGCAGCTTGGGGGCGGGTAGCGCCCATGAGCAGTTCTTC. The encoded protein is CASSLGAGSAHEQFF. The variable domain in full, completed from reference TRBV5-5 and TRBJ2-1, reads DAGVTQSPTHLIKTRGQQVTLRCSPISGHKSVSWYQQVLGQGPQFIFQYYEKEERGRGNFPDRFSARQFPNYSSELNVNALLLGDSALYLCASSLGAGSAHEQFFGPGTRLTVL.

Here the CDR3 DNA reads TGTGCCAGCTCACCACCGAAGGACTCTTACAATGAGCAGTTCTTC. Translating it yields CASSPPKDSYNEQFF. The J gene is TRBJ2-1, the V gene TRBV18, with a tentative D call TRBD2 (5 bases). V gave up 0 bases and J gave up 4 bases, with 10 bases separating them. This CDR3 is built from 15 residues. The germline V gene encodes CDR1 KGHSH and CDR2 LQKENI. The variable domain in full, with the rest retrieved from reference TRBV18 and TRBJ2-1, is NAGVMQNPRHLVRRRGQEARLRCSPMKGHSHVYWYRQLPEEGLKFMVYLQKENIIDESGMPKERFSAEFPKEGPSILRIQQVVRGDSAAYFCASSPPKDSYNEQFFGPGTRLTVL.

The CDR3 nucleotides are TGTGCCAGCAGTTACTTAGTGAACACCGGGGAGCTGTTTTTT. Amino acid sequence: CASSYLVNTGELFF. The chain recombines TRBV6-5 with TRBJ2-2, with no clear D. The germline V and J ends were trimmed by 1 base and 1 base, with 4 bases remaining between them. Per germline, CDR1 MNHEY and CDR2 SVGAGI. The length of the CDR3 is 14 residues.

Here the CDR3 reads CASSLFERLAGSGELFF. The CDR3 region has the DNA TGTGCCAGCAGCTTATTCGAAAGGCTAGCGGGATCTGGGGAGCTGTTTTTT. This sequence joins TRBV7-2 and TRBJ2-2; 9 bases map to TRBD2. The CDR3 sequence is 17 residues long. Germline V gene data show CDR1 as SGHTA and CDR2 as FQGNSA. J lost 8 bases, V lost 2 bases, and 12 bases had no gene match.

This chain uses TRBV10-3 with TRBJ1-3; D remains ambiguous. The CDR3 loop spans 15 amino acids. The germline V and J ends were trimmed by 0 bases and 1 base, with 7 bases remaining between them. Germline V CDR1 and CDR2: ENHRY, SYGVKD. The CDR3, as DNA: TGTGCCATCAGTGAGTCGCCGGGGTCTGGAAACACCATATATTTT. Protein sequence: CAISESPGSGNTIYF.

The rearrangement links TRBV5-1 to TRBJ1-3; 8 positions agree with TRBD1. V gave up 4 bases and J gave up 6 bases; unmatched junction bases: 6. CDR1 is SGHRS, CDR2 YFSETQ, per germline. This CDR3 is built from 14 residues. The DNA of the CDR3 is TGCGCCAGCAGCCCGACAGGGGCGGAAAACACCATATATTTT. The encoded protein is CASSPTGAENTIYF.

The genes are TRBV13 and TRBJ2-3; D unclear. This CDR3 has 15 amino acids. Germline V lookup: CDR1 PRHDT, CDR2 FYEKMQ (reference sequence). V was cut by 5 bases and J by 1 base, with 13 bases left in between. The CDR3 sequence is CASSGAHDGTDTQYF. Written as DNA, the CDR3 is TGTGCCAGCAGCGGAGCGCATGACGGCACAGATACGCAGTATTTT.

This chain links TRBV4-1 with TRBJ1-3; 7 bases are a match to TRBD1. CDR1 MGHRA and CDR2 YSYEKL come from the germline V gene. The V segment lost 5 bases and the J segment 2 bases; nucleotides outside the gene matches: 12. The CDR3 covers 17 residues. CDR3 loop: CASSRENRRGTGNTIYF. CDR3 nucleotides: TGCGCCAGCAGCAGGGAGAACCGCAGGGGGACTGGAAACACCATATATTTT.